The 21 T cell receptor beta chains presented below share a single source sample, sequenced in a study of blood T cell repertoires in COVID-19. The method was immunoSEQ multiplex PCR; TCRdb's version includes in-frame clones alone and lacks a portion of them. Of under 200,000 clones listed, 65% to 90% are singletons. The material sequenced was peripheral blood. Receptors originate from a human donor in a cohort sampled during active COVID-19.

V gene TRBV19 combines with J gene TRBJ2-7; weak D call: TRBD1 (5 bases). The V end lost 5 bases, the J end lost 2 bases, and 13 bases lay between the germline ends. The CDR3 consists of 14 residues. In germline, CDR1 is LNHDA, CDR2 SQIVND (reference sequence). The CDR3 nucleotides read TGTGCCAGTAGTGACAGTTTACTAACCTACGAGCAGTACTTC. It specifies CASSDSLLTYEQYF.

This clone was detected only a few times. The CDR3 spells CASSEIGRVYGYTF. As DNA, the CDR3 is TGTGCCAGCAGTGAGATAGGGCGGGTTTATGGCTACACCTTC. J is TRBJ1-2 and V is TRBV2; D is unresolved. The CDR3 is 14 residues long. CDR1 is SNHLY and CDR2 is FYNNEI in the germline V gene. V dropped 3 bases and J dropped 5 bases, with 13 bases sitting between them.

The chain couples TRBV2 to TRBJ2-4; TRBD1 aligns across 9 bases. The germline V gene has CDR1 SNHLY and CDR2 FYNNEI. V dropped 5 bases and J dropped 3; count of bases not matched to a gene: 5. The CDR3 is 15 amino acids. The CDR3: CASSLDRGGKNIQYF. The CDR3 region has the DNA TGTGCCAGCAGTTTGGACAGGGGTGGCAAAAACATTCAGTACTTC.

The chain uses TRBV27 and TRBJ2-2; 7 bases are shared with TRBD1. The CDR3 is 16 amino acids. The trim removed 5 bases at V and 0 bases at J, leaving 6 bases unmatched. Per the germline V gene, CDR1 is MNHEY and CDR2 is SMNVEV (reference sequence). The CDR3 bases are TGTGCCAGCAGTGGGTACAGGGGAACGAACACCGGGGAGCTGTTTTTT. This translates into CASSGYRGTNTGELFF.

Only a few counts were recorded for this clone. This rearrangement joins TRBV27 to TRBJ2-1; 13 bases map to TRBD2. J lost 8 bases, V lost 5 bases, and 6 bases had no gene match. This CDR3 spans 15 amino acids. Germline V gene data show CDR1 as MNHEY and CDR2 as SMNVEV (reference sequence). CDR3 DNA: TGTGCCAGCAGTGTCGGACTAGCGGGAGCCCATGAGCAGTTCTTC. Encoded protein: CASSVGLAGAHEQFF.

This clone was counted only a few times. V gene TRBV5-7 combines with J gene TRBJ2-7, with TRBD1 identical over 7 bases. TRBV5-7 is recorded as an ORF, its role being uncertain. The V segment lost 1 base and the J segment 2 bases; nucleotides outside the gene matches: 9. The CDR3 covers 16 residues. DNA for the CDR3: TGTGCCAGCAGCTTGACGACAGGGCTGTATGCCTACGAGCAGTACTTC. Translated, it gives CASSLTTGLYAYEQYF.

CDR3 residues: CASSPRGTVSYEQYF. The CDR3 region has the DNA TGTGCCAGCAGCCCCCGGGGGACAGTCTCCTACGAGCAGTACTTC. The chain couples TRBV9 to TRBJ2-7; tentatively, D is TRBD1 (7 bases). The CDR3 has 15 residues. CDR1 SGDLS and CDR2 YYNGEE come from the germline V gene. V was clipped by 4 bases and J by 0 bases, with 14 bases between them.

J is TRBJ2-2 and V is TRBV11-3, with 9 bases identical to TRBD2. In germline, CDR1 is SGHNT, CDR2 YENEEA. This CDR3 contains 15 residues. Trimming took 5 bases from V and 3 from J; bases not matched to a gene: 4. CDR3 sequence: CASSQRGVDTGELFF. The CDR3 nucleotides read TGTGCCAGCAGCCAGCGGGGGGTCGACACCGGGGAGCTGTTTTTT.

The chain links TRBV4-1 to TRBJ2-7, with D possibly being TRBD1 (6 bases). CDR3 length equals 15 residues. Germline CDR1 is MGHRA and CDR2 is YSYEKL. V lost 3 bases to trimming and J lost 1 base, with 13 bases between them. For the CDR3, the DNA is TGCGCCAGCAGCCAGTTCGGGGACACATCCTACGAGCAGTACTTC. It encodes CASSQFGDTSYEQYF.

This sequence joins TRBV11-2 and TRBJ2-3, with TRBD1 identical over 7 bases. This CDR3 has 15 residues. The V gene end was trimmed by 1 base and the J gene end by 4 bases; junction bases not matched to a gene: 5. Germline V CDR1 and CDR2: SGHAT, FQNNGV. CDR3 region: CASSLVGQLADTQYF. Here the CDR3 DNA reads TGTGCCAGCAGCTTAGTGGGACAGTTGGCAGATACGCAGTATTTT.

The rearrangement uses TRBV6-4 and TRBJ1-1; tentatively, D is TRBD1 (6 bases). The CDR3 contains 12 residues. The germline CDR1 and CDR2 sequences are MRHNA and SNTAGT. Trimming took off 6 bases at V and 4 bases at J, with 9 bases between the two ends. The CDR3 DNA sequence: TGTGCCAGCAGAGTGACAGGCACTGAAGCTTTCTTT. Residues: CASRVTGTEAFF.

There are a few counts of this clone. Here the CDR3 DNA reads TGTGCCAGCAGTCCATCGGACAGCCGCAGCTCCTACGAGCAGTACTTC. Translating gives CASSPSDSRSSYEQYF. The chain recombines TRBV27 with TRBJ2-7, with D maybe TRBD1 (6 bases). The CDR3 is 16 residues long. Germline loops: CDR1 MNHEY, CDR2 SMNVEV (reference sequence). With 5 bases removed from V and 0 bases from J, the gap between germline ends came to 17 bases.

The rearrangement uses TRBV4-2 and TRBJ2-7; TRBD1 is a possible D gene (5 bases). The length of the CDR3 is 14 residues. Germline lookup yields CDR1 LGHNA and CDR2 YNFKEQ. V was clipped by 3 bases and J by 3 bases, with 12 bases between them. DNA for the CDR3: TGTGCCAGCAGCCATGAAGGGGTAAACTACGAGCAGTACTTC. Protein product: CASSHEGVNYEQYF.

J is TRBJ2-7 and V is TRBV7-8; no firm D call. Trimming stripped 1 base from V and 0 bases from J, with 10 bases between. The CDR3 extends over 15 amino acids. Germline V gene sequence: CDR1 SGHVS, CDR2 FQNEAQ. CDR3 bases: TGTGCCAGCAGCTTAGTCGGCGGTGCCTCCTACGAGCAGTACTTC. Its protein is CASSLVGGASYEQYF.

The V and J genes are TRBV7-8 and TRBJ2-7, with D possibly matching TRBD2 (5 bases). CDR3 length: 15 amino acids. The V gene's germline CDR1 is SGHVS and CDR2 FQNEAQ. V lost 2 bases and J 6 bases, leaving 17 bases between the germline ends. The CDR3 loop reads CASSLSVRGGGEQYF. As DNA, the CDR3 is TGTGCCAGCAGCTTAAGTGTGCGCGGAGGAGGCGAGCAGTACTTC.

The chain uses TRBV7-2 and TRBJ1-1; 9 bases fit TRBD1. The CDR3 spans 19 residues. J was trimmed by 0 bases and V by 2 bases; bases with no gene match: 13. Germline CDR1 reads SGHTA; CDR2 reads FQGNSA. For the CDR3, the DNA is TGTGCCAGCAGCTTACCAGTTTTCCCCGGACAGGGGATGAACACTGAAGCTTTCTTT. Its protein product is CASSLPVFPGQGMNTEAFF.

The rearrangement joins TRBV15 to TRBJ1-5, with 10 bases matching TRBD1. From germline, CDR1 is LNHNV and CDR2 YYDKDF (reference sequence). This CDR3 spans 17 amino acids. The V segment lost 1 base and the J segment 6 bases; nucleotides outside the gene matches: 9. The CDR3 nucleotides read TGTGCCACCAGCAGAGGCCCTGGACAGGGGGGGGGTCAGCCCCAGCATTTT. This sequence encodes CATSRGPGQGGGQPQHF. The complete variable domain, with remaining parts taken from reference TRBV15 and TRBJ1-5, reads DAMVIQNPRYQVTQFGKPVTLSCSQTLNHNVMYWYQQKSSQAPKLLFHYYDKDFNNEADTPDNFQSRRPNTSFCFLDIRSPGLGDTAMYLCATSRGPGQGGGQPQHFGDGTRLSIL.

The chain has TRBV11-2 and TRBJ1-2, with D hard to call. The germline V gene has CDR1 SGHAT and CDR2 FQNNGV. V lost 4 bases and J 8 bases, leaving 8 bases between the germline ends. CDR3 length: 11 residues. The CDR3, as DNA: TGTGCCAGCAGCTCCTCTCGGGGCTACACCTTC. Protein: CASSSSRGYTF.

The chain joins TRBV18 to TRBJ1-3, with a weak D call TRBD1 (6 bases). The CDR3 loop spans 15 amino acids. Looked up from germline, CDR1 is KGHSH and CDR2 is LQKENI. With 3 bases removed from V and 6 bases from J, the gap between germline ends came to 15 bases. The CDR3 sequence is CASSPGQPPQNTIYF. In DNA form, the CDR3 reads TGTGCCAGCTCACCTGGACAGCCACCCCAAAACACCATATATTTT.

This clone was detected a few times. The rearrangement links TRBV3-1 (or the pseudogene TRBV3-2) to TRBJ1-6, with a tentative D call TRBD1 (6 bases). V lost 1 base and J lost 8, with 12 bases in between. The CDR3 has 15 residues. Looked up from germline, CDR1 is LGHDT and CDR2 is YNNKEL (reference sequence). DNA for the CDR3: TGTGCCAGCAGCCAAGGACAGGTGTCCTATTCACCCCTCCACTTT. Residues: CASSQGQVSYSPLHF.

CDR3 region: CASSAGTDTQYF. The CDR3 nucleotides are TGTGCCAGCAGCGCGGGAACAGATACGCAGTATTTT. The chain employs TRBV5-4 and TRBJ2-3; tentatively, D is TRBD2 (6 bases). The CDR3 is 12 amino acids. Germline V CDR1 and CDR2: SGHNT, YYREEE (reference sequence). Trimming removed 4 bases at V and 3 bases at J, with 6 bases between. The whole variable domain, filled in from reference TRBV5-4 and TRBJ2-3, reads ETGVTQSPTHLIKTRGQQVTLRCSSQSGHNTVSWYQQALGQGPQFIFQYYREEENGRGNFPPRFSGLQFPNYSSELNVNALELDDSALYLCASSAGTDTQYFGPGTRLTVL.